Following are 8 T cell receptor beta chains from one sample sequenced in a study of blood T cell repertoires in COVID-19. Sequencing used immunoSEQ multiplex PCR; TCRdb keeps in-frame clones, though not all of them. The repertoire has roughly 280,000 clones, roughly nine tenths of them found once; the top ten carry 1.5% to 2%. Sequences were obtained from PBMCs or T cells enriched from blood (not recorded which). Receptor source: a woman aged 55-75 years who had recovered from COVID-19.

The chain has TRBV6-1 and TRBJ2-5, with no clear D. The CDR3 contains 15 residues. The germline CDR1 and CDR2 sequences are MNHNS and SASEGT. The V end was cut by 1 base, the J end by 4 bases, with 13 bases between. For the CDR3, the DNA is TGTGCCAGCAGTGAAGTAGCTGGGTTGGGAGAGACCCAGTACTTC. Its translation is CASSEVAGLGETQYF.

J is TRBJ2-7 and V is TRBV7-5; no check of the table's D call, TRBD2, against the DNA was made. TRBV7-5 represents a pseudogene. The CDR3 totals 12 residues. The CDR3 sequence is CARSPRWYEQYF. The CDR3 nucleotides read TGTGCCAGAAGCCCTCGGTGGTACGAGCAGTACTTC.

The chain couples TRBV30 to TRBJ1-5, with 7 bases that match TRBD1. The CDR3 spans 13 residues. CDR1 is GTSNPN, CDR2 SVGIG, per germline (reference sequence). V lost 2 bases and J lost 5; bases outside the gene matches: 3. CDR3 amino acids: CAWSIGGDQPQHF. The CDR3 DNA reads TGTGCCTGGAGTATAGGGGGCGATCAGCCCCAGCATTTT.

This clone was recorded once. The J gene is TRBJ2-1, the V gene TRBV24-1; the match to TRBD2 covers 13 bases. V lost 4 bases and J lost 4; bases outside the gene matches: 6. This CDR3 comprises 17 residues. The germline V gene encodes CDR1 KGHDR and CDR2 SFDVKD. CDR3 in DNA: TGTGCCACCAGTGACTCCGGGACTAGCGGGACGTACAATGAGCAGTTCTTC. Amino acid sequence: CATSDSGTSGTYNEQFF.

The chain is built from TRBV5-4 and TRBJ1-2, with TRBD1 matching 9 bases. CDR3 length equals 15 residues. CDR1 and CDR2 from the germline V gene are SGHNT and YYREEE (reference sequence). V lost 5 bases, J lost 3 bases, and 8 bases stayed unmatched. The DNA of the CDR3 is TGTGCCAGCAGACCCGGGACAGGGTTTGACTATGGCTACACCTTC. It encodes CASRPGTGFDYGYTF.

V gene TRBV28 combines with J gene TRBJ1-1; D is possibly TRBD1 (6 bases). This CDR3 is 13 amino acids long. Germline V lookup: CDR1 MDHEN, CDR2 SYDVKM. The germline V and J ends were trimmed by 10 bases and 2 bases, with 14 bases remaining between them. This CDR3 reads CATYTGLNTEAFF. The CDR3 region has the DNA TGTGCCACCTACACAGGGCTTAACACTGAAGCTTTCTTT.

The CDR3 coding sequence is TGTGCCAGCAGCAAAGGGCTGGGGAAGGGACAGTATAGCAATCAGCCCCAGCATTTT. Translated, it gives CASSKGLGKGQYSNQPQHF. V usage is TRBV21-1 and J usage is TRBJ1-5; TRBD1, the D gene given by the table, was not confirmed from the DNA. TRBV21-1 is described as a pseudogene. This CDR3 region has 19 residues.

The rearrangement joins TRBV6-5 to TRBJ1-1, with TRBD1 identical over 7 bases. V was clipped by 8 bases and J by 10 bases; unmatched bases: 13. Germline CDR1 and CDR2: MNHEY and SVGAGI. This CDR3 has 13 residues. In DNA form, the CDR3 reads TGTGCCAGCCTACCCAGCCGACAGGGACGAGCTTTCTTT. Encoded protein: CASLPSRQGRAFF.